This T cell receptor beta chain comes out of a study of OX40 agonist ivuxolimab in advanced cancers. The repertoire was sequenced with immunoSEQ multiplex PCR; TCRdb's copy has only in-frame clones and lacks some. The top ten hold approximately 0.28% of the sample, which has tens of thousands of clones, around nine tenths seen once. V lost 1 base and J lost 1, with 5 bases in between. Germline CDR1 and CDR2: SGHRS and YFSETQ. The CDR3 runs to 13 residues. The input for sequencing was CD4+ or CD8+ T cells sorted from blood, taken in a trial of the OX40 agonist ivuxolimab. This chain uses TRBV5-1 with TRBJ1-1; D is undetermined. The clonotype was recovered from an adult with an advanced solid tumor such as melanoma, head and neck, liver or kidney cancer. Here the CDR3 DNA reads TGCGCCAGCAGCTTGTTAGGGAACACTGAAGCTTTCTTT. This gives the protein CASSLLGNTEAFF.